This TCR beta chain was sequenced for a study of shared clonotypes between healthy human individuals. The protocol was immunoSEQ multiplex PCR, while the TCRdb copy is restricted to in-frame clones and leaves out a portion. The sample holds more than 2 million clones, roughly 94% seen once. Whole-study results and caveats: Specimens sampled were limited to blood, with tissue repertoires likely differing. Sequencing depth was predicted to influence how clonotypes are shared among donors.

The V gene lost 0 bases and the J gene lost 12 bases, with 9 bases spanning the gap. Germline CDR1 and CDR2: GTSNPN and SVGIG (reference sequence). This CDR3 contains 12 residues. Comment on this clone: Antigen: not known.

This TCR was recovered from a man aged 18 to 30 in good health. Sequenced: naive CD4+ T cells sorted from blood. Subset described: CD45RA+ positively selected. The chain is built from TRBV30 and TRBJ1-6; the D is unclear. CDR3 loop: CAWSVLGLPLHF. DNA of the CDR3: TGTGCCTGGAGTGTACTAGGTCTACCCCTCCACTTT.